This T cell receptor (beta chain) was captured in a study of shared clonotypes between healthy human individuals. For the study at large: Used for every donor were three CD4 naive, three CD4 memory, two CD8 naive and one CD8 memory plate. Regarding the study as a whole: Investigators expected sequencing depth to affect clonotype sharing among donors.

As defined, naive CD8 cells were CD45RO-negative and positively selected for CCR7, with terminally differentiated effector memory CD45RA+ cells excluded. Those who donated, Caucasian adults without exception, all lived in Nashville, Tennessee. The run depth of the assay was deep. Sequencing used immunoSEQ multiplex PCR; TCRdb keeps in-frame clones, though not all of them. Among approximately 2,000,000 clones, around 93% were seen once, and the ten largest hold 1.5% to 2%. Concerning this clone: Its antigen is unknown.

This receptor was obtained from a man between 18 and 35 years old in good health. Some clones in this sample may be carry-over from other donors' samples. The specimen sequenced was naive CD8+ T cells from PBMCs.

DNA of the CDR3: TGTGCCAGCATTAGTGGACAGGGGGGTTACGAGCAGTACTTC. It specifies CASISGQGGYEQYF. The chain couples TRBV28 to TRBJ2-7, with 10 bases fitting TRBD1. CDR1 and CDR2 from the germline V gene are MDHEN and SYDVKM. The CDR3 runs 14 residues. Trimming took 7 bases from V and 4 from J; bases not matched to a gene: 7.